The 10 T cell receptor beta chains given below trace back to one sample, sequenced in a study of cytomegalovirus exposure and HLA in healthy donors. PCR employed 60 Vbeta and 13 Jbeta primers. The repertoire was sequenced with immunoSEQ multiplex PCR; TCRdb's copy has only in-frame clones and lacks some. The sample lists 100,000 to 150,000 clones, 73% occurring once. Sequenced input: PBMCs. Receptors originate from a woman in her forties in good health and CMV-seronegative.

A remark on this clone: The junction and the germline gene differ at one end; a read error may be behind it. CDR3 residues: CSSTLSGMVSGNTIYF. CDR3 bases: TGTTCCAGCACCCTCTCAGGCATGGTCTCTGGAAACACCATATATTTT. The rearrangement uses TRBV7-9 and TRBJ1-3; no firm D call. Germline V gene lookup returns CDR1 SEHNR and CDR2 FQNEAQ (reference sequence). The CDR3 covers 16 residues.

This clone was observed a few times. The CDR3 DNA is TGTGCCAGCAGCCCTGAGTGGGCAAGGTCCACTGAAGCTTTCTTT. It translates to CASSPEWARSTEAFF. J is TRBJ1-1 and V is TRBV7-2; D gene uncertain. The CDR3 covers 15 residues. Germline CDR1 and CDR2: SGHTA and FQGNSA. V shed 5 bases and J shed 4 bases, with 17 bases lying between them.

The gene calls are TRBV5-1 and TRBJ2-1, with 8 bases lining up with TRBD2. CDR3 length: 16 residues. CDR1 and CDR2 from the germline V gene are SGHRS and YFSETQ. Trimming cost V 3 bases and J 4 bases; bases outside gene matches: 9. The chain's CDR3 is CASSSATSGTYNEQFF. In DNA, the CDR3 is TGCGCCAGCAGCTCTGCCACTAGCGGAACTTACAATGAGCAGTTCTTC.

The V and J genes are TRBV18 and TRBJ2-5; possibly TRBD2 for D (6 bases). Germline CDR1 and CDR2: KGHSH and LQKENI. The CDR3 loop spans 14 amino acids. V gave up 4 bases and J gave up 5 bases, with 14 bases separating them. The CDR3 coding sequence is TGTGCCAGCTCACGGGACTCGGCCGGGGAGACCCAGTACTTC. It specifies CASSRDSAGETQYF.

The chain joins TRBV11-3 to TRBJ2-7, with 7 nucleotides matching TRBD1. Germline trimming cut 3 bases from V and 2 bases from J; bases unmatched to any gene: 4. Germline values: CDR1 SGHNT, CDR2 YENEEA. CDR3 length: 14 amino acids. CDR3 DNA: TGTGCCAGCAGCTTTACAGGGGATACCTACGAGCAGTACTTC. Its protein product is CASSFTGDTYEQYF.

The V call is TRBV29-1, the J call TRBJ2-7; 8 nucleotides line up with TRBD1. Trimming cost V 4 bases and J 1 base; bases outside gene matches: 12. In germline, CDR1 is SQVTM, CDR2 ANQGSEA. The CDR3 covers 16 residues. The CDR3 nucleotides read TGCAGCGTTGCAGGGGGCCTAAAGGCCCAGTCCTACGAGCAGTACTTC. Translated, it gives CSVAGGLKAQSYEQYF.

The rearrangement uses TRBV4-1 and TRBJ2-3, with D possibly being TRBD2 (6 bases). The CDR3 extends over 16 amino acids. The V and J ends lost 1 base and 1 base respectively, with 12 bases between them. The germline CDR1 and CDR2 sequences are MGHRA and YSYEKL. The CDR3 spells CASSQVLLAGTDTQYF. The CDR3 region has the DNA TGCGCCAGCAGCCAAGTTTTACTAGCAGGCACAGATACGCAGTATTTT.

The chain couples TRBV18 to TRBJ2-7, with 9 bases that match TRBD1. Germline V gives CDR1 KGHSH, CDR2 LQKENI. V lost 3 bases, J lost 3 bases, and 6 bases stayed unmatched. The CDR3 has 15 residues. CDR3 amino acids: CASSPKPGQGYEQYF. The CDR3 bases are TGTGCCAGCTCACCGAAACCGGGACAGGGCTACGAGCAGTACTTC.

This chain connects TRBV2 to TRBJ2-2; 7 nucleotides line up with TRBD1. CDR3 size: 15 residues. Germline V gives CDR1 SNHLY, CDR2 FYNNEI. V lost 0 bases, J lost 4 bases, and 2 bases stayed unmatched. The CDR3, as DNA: TGTGCCAGCAGTGAAGCTACAGGGGTCACCGGGGAGCTGTTTTTT. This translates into CASSEATGVTGELFF.

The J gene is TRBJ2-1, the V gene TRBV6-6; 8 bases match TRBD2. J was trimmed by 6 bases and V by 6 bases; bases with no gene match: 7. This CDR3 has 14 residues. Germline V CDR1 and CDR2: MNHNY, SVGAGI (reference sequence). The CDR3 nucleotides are TGTGCCAGCAGCCCCCGGCTAGCGGGCAATGAGCAGTTCTTC. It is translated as CASSPRLAGNEQFF.